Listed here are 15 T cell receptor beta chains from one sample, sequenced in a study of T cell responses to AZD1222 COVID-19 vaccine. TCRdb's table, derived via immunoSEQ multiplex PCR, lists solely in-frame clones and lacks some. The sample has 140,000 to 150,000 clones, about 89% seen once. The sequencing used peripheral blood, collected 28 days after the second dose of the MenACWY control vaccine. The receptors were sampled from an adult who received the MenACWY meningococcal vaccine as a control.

The DNA for the CDR3 is TGTGCCAGCAGTGGTTGGGTCGGGGAGCTGTTTTTT. It yields the protein CASSGWVGELFF. The genes are TRBV12-3 or TRBV12-4 and TRBJ2-2, with D unresolved. The CDR3 spans 12 residues. V was pared by 5 bases and J by 7 bases, with 8 bases between.

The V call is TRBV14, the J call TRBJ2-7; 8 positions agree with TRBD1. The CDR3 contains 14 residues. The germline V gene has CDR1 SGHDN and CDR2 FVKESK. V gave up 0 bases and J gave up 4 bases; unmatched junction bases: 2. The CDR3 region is CASSQETGVYEQYF. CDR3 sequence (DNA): TGTGCCAGCAGCCAAGAGACAGGGGTTTACGAGCAGTACTTC.

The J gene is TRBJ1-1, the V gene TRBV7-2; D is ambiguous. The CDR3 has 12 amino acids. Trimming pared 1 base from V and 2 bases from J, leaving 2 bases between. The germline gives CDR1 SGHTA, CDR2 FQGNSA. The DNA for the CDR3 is TGTGCCAGCAGCTTAGTTAACACTGAAGCTTTCTTT. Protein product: CASSLVNTEAFF.

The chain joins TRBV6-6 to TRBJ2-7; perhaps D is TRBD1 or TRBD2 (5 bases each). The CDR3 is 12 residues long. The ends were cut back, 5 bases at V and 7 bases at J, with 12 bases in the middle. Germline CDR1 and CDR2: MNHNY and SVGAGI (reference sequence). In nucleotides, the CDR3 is TGTGCCAGCAGTCGGGACCGGTGGGAGCAGTACTTC. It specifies CASSRDRWEQYF.

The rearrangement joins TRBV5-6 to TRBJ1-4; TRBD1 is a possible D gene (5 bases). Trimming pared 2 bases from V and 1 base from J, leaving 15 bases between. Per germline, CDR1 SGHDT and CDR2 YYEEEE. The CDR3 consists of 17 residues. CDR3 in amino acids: CASSFLSGGGTNEKLFF. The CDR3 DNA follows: TGTGCCAGCAGCTTCCTTTCTGGTGGGGGAACTAATGAAAAACTGTTTTTT.

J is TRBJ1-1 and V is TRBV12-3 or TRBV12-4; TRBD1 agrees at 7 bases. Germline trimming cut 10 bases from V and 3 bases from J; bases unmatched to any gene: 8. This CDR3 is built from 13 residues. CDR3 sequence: CANPDDRDTEAFF. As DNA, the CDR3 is TGTGCCAACCCAGACGACAGGGACACTGAAGCTTTCTTT.

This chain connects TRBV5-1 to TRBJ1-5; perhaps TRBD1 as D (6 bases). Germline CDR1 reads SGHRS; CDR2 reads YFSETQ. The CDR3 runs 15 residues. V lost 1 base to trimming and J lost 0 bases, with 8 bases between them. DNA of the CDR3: TGCGCCAGCAGCTTGATGGACAGTAGCAATCAGCCCCAGCATTTT. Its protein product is CASSLMDSSNQPQHF.

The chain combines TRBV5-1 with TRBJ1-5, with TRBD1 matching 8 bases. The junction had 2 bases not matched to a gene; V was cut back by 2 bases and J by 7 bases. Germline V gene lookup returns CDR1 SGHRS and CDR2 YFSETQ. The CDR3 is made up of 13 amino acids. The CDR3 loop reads CASSFTGGQPQHF. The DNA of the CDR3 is TGCGCCAGCAGCTTTACAGGGGGACAGCCCCAGCATTTT.

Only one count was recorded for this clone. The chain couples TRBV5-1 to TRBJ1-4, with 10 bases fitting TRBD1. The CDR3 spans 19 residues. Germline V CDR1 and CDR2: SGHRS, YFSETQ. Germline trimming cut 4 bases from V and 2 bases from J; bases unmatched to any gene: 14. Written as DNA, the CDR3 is TGCGCCAGCAGCCGACGGACGGGGACAGGGGTTGGGACTAATGAAAAACTGTTTTTT. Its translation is CASSRRTGTGVGTNEKLFF.

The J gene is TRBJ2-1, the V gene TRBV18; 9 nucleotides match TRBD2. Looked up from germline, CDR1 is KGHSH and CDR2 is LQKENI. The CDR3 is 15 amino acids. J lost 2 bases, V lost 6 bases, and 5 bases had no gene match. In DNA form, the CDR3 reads TGTGCCAGCTCGATTGGACTAGCGACCTACAATGAGCAGTTCTTC. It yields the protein CASSIGLATYNEQFF.

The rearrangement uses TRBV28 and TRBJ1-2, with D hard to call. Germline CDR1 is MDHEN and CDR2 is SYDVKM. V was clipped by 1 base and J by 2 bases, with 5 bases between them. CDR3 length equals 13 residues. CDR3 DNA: TGTGCCAGCAGTTTATCACTGAACTATGGCTACACCTTC. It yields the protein CASSLSLNYGYTF.

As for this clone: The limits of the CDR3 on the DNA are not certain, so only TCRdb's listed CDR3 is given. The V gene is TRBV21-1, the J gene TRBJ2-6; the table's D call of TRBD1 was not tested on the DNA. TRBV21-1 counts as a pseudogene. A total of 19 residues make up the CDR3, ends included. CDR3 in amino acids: CASSKAVGQGASGANVLTF.

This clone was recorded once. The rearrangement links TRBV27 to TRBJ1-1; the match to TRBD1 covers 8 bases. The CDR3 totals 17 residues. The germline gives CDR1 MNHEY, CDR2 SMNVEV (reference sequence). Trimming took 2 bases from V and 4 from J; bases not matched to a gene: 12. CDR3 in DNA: TGTGCCAGCAGTTTAGTAGGACAGGGTTTCCGTGTCACTGAAGCTTTCTTT. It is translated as CASSLVGQGFRVTEAFF.

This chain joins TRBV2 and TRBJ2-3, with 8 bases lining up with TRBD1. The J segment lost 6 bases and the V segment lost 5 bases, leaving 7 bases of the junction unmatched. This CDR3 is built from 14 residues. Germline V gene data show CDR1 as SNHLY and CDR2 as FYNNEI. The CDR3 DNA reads TGTGCCAGCAGTTTTACAGGGGGAGTGGATACGCAGTATTTT. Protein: CASSFTGGVDTQYF.

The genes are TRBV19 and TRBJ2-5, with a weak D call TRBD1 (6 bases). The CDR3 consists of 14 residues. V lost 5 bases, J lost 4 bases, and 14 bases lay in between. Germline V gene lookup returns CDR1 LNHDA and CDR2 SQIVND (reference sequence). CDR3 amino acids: CASSSRGGRETQYF. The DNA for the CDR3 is TGTGCCAGTAGTTCCAGGGGCGGGCGAGAGACCCAGTACTTC.